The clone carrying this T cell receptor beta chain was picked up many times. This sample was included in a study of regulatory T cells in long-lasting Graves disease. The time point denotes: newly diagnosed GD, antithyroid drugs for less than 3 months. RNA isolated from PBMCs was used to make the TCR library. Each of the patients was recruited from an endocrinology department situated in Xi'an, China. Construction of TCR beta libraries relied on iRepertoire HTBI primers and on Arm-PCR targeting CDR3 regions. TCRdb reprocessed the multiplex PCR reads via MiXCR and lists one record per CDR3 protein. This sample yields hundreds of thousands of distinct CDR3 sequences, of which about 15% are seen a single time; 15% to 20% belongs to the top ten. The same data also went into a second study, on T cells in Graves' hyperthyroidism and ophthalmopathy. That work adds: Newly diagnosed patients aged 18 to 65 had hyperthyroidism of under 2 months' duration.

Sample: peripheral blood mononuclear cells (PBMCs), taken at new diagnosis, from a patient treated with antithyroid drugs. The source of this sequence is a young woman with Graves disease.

The CDR3 protein is CASSARGGVYEQYF. CDR3 bases: TGTGCCAGCAGCGCCCGGGGGGGAGTCTACGAGCAGTACTTC. V gene TRBV11-2 combines with J gene TRBJ2-7, with TRBD2 matching over 8 bases. CDR1 is SGHAT, CDR2 FQNNGV, per germline. The V gene end was trimmed by 5 bases and the J gene end by 3 bases; junction bases not matched to a gene: 6. This CDR3 is built from 14 residues.